The TCR beta chain described here comes from a study of T cells in Graves' hyperthyroidism and ophthalmopathy. Regarding the study as a whole: Appearing also in blood were most of the thyroid clonotypes expanded above 0.001.

V lost 5 bases, J lost 3 bases, and 12 bases stayed unmatched. Looked up from germline, CDR1 is SGHNT and CDR2 is YENEEA. The CDR3 contains 16 residues. In this sample, this clonotype turned up once. The antigen is unknown. From RNA transcripts, TCR beta CDR3 regions were amplified. In the first-round RT-PCR of the TCR CDR3, the HTBI primer set was used. TCRdb re-derived calls from the multiplex PCR reads in MiXCR, one entry per CDR3 protein. The sample shows approximately 870,000 distinct CDR3 sequences, roughly 40% of them seen only once. The chain employs TRBV11-3 and TRBJ1-1, with 7 bases matching TRBD1. The TCR originated in a man between 18 and 35 years old with Graves' hyperthyroidism. The sequencing sample was made of blood. The CDR3 DNA reads TGTGCCAGCAGCCCCAGGGGCGGCAGGGGGGACACTGAAGCTTTCTTT. This sequence encodes CASSPRGGRGDTEAFF.